The T cell receptor (beta chain) described here comes from a study of T-cell memory formation after mild COVID-19. TCRdb itself ran the 5' RACE reads through MiXCR, one entry per CDR3 protein. The sample records 250,000 or so distinct CDR3 sequences, 7.5% to 10% being singletons. The sequencing input was PBMCs or a T cell subset sorted from them (not recorded which). The source of this sequence is a man younger than 30 who had mild COVID-19 (a few samples of this study predate the infection). Cell type and time point are not known.

CDR3 nucleotide sequence: TGTGCCAGCAGCGTCACAGGGCTGGGGGACATTCAGTACTTC. It yields the protein CASSVTGLGDIQYF. The gene calls are TRBV9 and TRBJ2-4; D perhaps matches TRBD1 (6 bases). In germline, CDR1 is SGDLS, CDR2 YYNGEE. This CDR3 is built from 14 residues. Trimming took 2 bases from V and 8 from J, leaving 14 bases between them. The variable domain in full, completed from reference TRBV9 and TRBJ2-4, reads DSGVTQTPKHLITATGQRVTLRCSPRSGDLSVYWYQQSLDQGLQFLIQYYNGEERAKGNILERFSAQQFPDLHSELNLSSLELGDSALYFCASSVTGLGDIQYFGAGTRLSVL.